The 11 T cell receptor beta chains presented below share a single source sample, sequenced in a study of cytomegalovirus exposure and HLA in healthy donors. The study ran its PCR with 60 Vbeta and 13 Jbeta primers. Sequenced by immunoSEQ multiplex PCR; TCRdb stores in-frame clones only, minus some. This sample has 140,000 to 150,000 clones, with about 80% found just once. Material: PBMCs. The source of these receptors is a man aged 35 to 55 in good health and CMV-seropositive.

The chain carries TRBV7-2 and TRBJ2-3, with D possibly matching TRBD2 (5 bases). Germline lookup yields CDR1 SGHTA and CDR2 FQGNSA. The CDR3 spans 16 residues. Trimming left V 1 base short and J 3 bases short, with 14 bases between. The DNA for the CDR3 is TGTGCCAGCAGCTTAGGGTTGGGAGAAGGTACAGATACGCAGTATTTT. As protein: CASSLGLGEGTDTQYF. Filled out from reference TRBV7-2 and TRBJ2-3, the complete variable domain reads GAGVSQSPSNKVTEKGKDVELRCDPISGHTALYWYRQSLGQGLEFLIYFQGNSAPDKSGLPSDRFSAERTGGSVSTLTIQRTQQEDSAVYLCASSLGLGEGTDTQYFGPGTRLTVL.

The gene calls are TRBV30 and TRBJ2-5; 9 nucleotides agree with TRBD2. V trimming: 4 bases; J trimming: 4 bases; junction bases outside the gene matches: 10. This CDR3 contains 15 residues. Germline V lookup: CDR1 GTSNPN, CDR2 SVGIG (reference sequence). This CDR3 reads CAWKAAGGPRETQYF. The CDR3 DNA reads TGTGCCTGGAAGGCCGCGGGAGGGCCTCGAGAGACCCAGTACTTC.

The chain carries TRBV29-1 and TRBJ1-3; D unresolved. Germline CDR1 is SQVTM and CDR2 is ANQGSEA. The CDR3 covers 14 residues. The V gene lost 2 bases and the J gene lost 3 bases, with 11 bases spanning the gap. CDR3 in amino acids: CSVEYSGIGNTIYF. Here the CDR3 DNA reads TGCAGCGTTGAATACTCAGGAATTGGAAACACCATATATTTT.

V is TRBV18 and J is TRBJ1-1, with a weak D call TRBD1 (6 bases). The V and J ends lost 4 bases and 0 bases respectively, with 12 bases between them. The CDR3 is 15 amino acids. CDR1 KGHSH and CDR2 LQKENI come from the germline V gene. For the CDR3, the DNA is TGTGCCAGCTCACTAACCGACAGGTTGAACACTGAAGCTTTCTTT. Translating it yields CASSLTDRLNTEAFF. Full variable domain (outside the CDR3, taken from reference TRBV18 and TRBJ1-1): NAGVMQNPRHLVRRRGQEARLRCSPMKGHSHVYWYRQLPEEGLKFMVYLQKENIIDESGMPKERFSAEFPKEGPSILRIQQVVRGDSAAYFCASSLTDRLNTEAFFGQGTRLTVV.

This clone was found a few times. Written as DNA, the CDR3 is TGTGCCAGCAGCCCCGGGAGCTCCTACGAGCAGTACTTC. This gives the protein CASSPGSSYEQYF. The chain combines TRBV6-5 with TRBJ2-7; tentatively, D is TRBD2 (6 bases). Germline-derived CDR1 and CDR2 are MNHEY and SVGAGI. Trimming removed 6 bases at V and 0 bases at J, with 9 bases between. The CDR3 totals 13 residues.

The chain employs TRBV27 and TRBJ2-1; 9 positions match TRBD2. With V trimmed by 8 bases and J by 13 bases, 18 bases remained unmatched. The CDR3 is 15 amino acids. Germline V gene sequence: CDR1 MNHEY, CDR2 SMNVEV (reference sequence). CDR3 loop: CASPRASGLATAQFF. In nucleotides, the CDR3 is TGTGCCAGCCCCAGGGCCTCGGGACTAGCAACCGCACAGTTCTTC.

The rearrangement links TRBV2 to TRBJ2-5, with 9 bases that match TRBD1. The CDR3 is 14 residues long. Trimming at V came to 5 bases and at J to 5 bases, leaving 6 bases not matched to a gene. Germline CDR1 reads SNHLY; CDR2 reads FYNNEI. The CDR3 DNA reads TGTGCCAGCAGTTCCTTGGACAGGGGTGAGACCCAGTACTTC. Amino acid sequence: CASSSLDRGETQYF.

CDR3 bases: TGTGCCAGCAGCCAGAGCCCACAGGGGCCAATCTACGAGCAGTACTTC. Residues: CASSQSPQGPIYEQYF. The chain combines TRBV4-2 with TRBJ2-7; 7 bases fit TRBD1. The V gene end was trimmed by 3 bases and the J gene end by 3 bases; junction bases not matched to a gene: 11. The length of the CDR3 is 16 residues. The germline V gene encodes CDR1 LGHNA and CDR2 YNFKEQ.

This rearrangement joins TRBV4-3 to TRBJ1-3; the match to TRBD1 covers 7 bases. Germline V gene lookup returns CDR1 LGHNA and CDR2 YSLEER. This CDR3 has 16 residues. V lost 3 bases and J lost 2; bases outside the gene matches: 7. The CDR3 nucleotides are TGCGCCAGCAGCCAGGGTTACAGGGGAACTGGAAACACCATATATTTT. It encodes CASSQGYRGTGNTIYF.

The chain has TRBV28 and TRBJ1-2, with 8 nucleotides matching TRBD1. J lost 0 bases, V lost 7 bases, and 7 bases had no gene match. This CDR3 is 15 amino acids long. Germline V gene sequence: CDR1 MDHEN, CDR2 SYDVKM. The CDR3 nucleotides read TGTGCCAGCATCACAGGGGGGAGCCCTAACTATGGCTACACCTTC. It specifies CASITGGSPNYGYTF.

The chain couples TRBV6-5 to TRBJ2-5, with 7 bases identical to TRBD1. The end of the DNA fits TRBJ2-7 better, so the J call may be wrong. The germline V gene encodes CDR1 MNHEY and CDR2 SVGAGI. The CDR3 is 15 amino acids. CDR3: CASSNDREPTYEQYF. In nucleotides, the CDR3 is TGTGCCAGCAGTAACGACAGGGAACCAACCTACGAGCAGTACTTC.